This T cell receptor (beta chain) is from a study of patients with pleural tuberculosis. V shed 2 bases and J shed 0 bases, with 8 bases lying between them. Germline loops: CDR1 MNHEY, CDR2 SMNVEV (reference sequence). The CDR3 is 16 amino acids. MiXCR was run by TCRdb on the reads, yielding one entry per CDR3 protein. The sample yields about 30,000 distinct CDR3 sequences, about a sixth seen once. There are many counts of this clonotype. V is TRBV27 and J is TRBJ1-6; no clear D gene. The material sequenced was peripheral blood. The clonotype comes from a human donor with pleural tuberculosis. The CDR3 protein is CASSLTGSSYNSPLHF. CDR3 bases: TGTGCCAGCAGTTTAACGGGGAGCTCCTATAATTCACCCCTCCACTTT.